Listed below are T cell receptor beta chains from one sample, sequenced in a study of blood T cell repertoires in COVID-19. TCRdb's table, derived via immunoSEQ multiplex PCR, lists solely in-frame clones and lacks some. The profile shows more than 200,000 clones, about 93% of them singletons. The sequenced material came from PBMCs or T cells enriched from blood (not recorded which). These receptors were obtained from a woman aged 18-29 years who had recovered from COVID-19. The CDR3 runs from the conserved cysteine through the conserved F or W. Fields, in order: J gene, clone size, D gene, V gene, CDR3 protein, CDR3 DNA. D genes are given only for firm matches. A row's size may be missing; if present it is once, few, many or a size class.

>TRBJ1-2|-|TRBD1|TRBV19
CASDRGNYGYTF
TGTGCCAGCGACAGGGGGAACTATGGCTACACCTTC
>TRBJ1-4|few|TRBD1|TRBV15
CATSLGQGMMNEKLFF
TGTGCCACCAGCCTGGGACAGGGGATGATGAATGAAAAACTGTTTTTT
>TRBJ1-1|-|TRBD1|TRBV9
CASSPTGDYTEAFF
TGTGCCAGCAGCCCGACAGGGGATTACACTGAAGCTTTCTTT
>TRBJ2-7|-|TRBD1|TRBV28
CASSLPDRTGGSEQYF
TGTGCCAGCAGTCTCCCCGATCGGACAGGGGGAAGCGAGCAGTACTTC
>TRBJ1-1|-|-|TRBV10-3
CATIWRDRTNTEAFF
TGTGCCACTATCTGGCGGGACCGCACGAACACTGAAGCTTTCTTT
>TRBJ2-1|-|-|TRBV4-2
CASSQDVKGVEQFF
TGTGCCAGCAGCCAAGATGTCAAAGGAGTTGAGCAGTTCTTC
>TRBJ2-7|-|-|TRBV20-1
CSASIAGAHGEQYF
TGCAGTGCTAGTATTGCGGGGGCACATGGCGAGCAGTACTTC
>TRBJ1-4|few|-|TRBV7-2
CASSPSTGTNEKLFF
TGTGCCAGCAGCCCCTCCACAGGGACTAATGAAAAACTGTTTTTT
>TRBJ1-1|-|-|TRBV19
CASGRGTEAFF
TGTGCCAGTGGCCGCGGCACTGAAGCTTTCTTT
>TRBJ1-2|-|-|TRBV11-2
CASSPSPGSYGYTF
TGTGCCAGCAGCCCTAGCCCGGGGAGCTATGGCTACACCTTC
>TRBJ1-4|-|-|TRBV6-1
CASSEGTVGNEKLFF
TGTGCCAGCAGTGAAGGGACAGTAGGGAATGAAAAACTGTTTTTT
>TRBJ1-1|once|TRBD1|TRBV3-1/TRBV3-2
CASSQGGGNTEAFF
TGTGCCAGCAGCCAAGGAGGGGGCAACACTGAAGCTTTCTTT
>TRBJ2-7|-|-|TRBV6-5
CASSYFLMDSEQYF
TGTGCCAGCAGTTACTTTCTGATGGACAGCGAGCAGTACTTC
>TRBJ2-1|-|TRBD2|TRBV7-3
CASSPRTSGSVSYNEQFF
TGTGCCAGCAGCCCGCGGACTAGCGGGAGTGTCTCCTACAATGAGCAGTTCTTC
>TRBJ2-2|-|-|TRBV5-5
CASSFFGGTRGTGELFF
TGTGCCAGCAGCTTTTTTGGTGGTACTCGAGGAACCGGGGAGCTGTTTTTT
>TRBJ2-7|-|TRBD1|TRBV4-2
CASSQVRPGGVEQYF
TGTGCCAGCAGCCAAGTGAGGCCAGGGGGCGTCGAGCAGTACTTC
>TRBJ2-1|-|TRBD1|TRBV6-1
CASSENRGIYEQFF
TGTGCCAGCAGTGAAAACAGGGGCATATATGAGCAGTTCTTC
>TRBJ1-2|once|-|TRBV5-1
CASSLIQTPFGGYGYTF
TGCGCCAGCAGCTTGATTCAGACTCCCTTTGGGGGGTATGGCTACACCTTC
>TRBJ1-1|-|-|TRBV19
CASSISRGSVNTEAFF
TGTGCCAGTAGTATATCCCGGGGGTCGGTGAACACTGAAGCTTTCTTT
>TRBJ2-2|-|-|TRBV9
CASSPGRGGHGELFF
TGTGCCAGCAGCCCCGGAAGGGGGGGCCACGGGGAGCTGTTTTTT
>TRBJ2-2|-|TRBD1|TRBV7-9
CASSFKTGPNTGELFF
TGTGCCAGCAGCTTCAAGACAGGGCCGAACACCGGGGAGCTGTTTTTT
>TRBJ2-5|-|TRBD2|TRBV3-1/TRBV3-2
CASSLAGGETQYF
TGTGCCAGCAGCCTTGCGGGAGGGGAGACCCAGTACTTC
>TRBJ2-7|once|-|TRBV19
CASSAGNSYEQYF
TGTGCCAGTAGTGCGGGGAACTCCTACGAGCAGTACTTC
>TRBJ2-2|-|-|TRBV6-2/TRBV6-3
CASSQTGELFF
TGTGCCAGCAGTCAGACCGGGGAGCTGTTTTTT
>TRBJ2-1|-|-|TRBV2
CASRGSDEQFF
TGTGCCAGCAGGGGGAGCGATGAGCAGTTCTTC
>TRBJ1-1|-|-|TRBV20-1
CTLTPSGGAFF
TGCACCCTTACACCGTCCGGGGGAGCTTTCTTT
>TRBJ1-1|-|TRBD1|TRBV11-2
CASSLGIRDRGQEAFF
TGTGCCAGCAGCTTAGGAATCCGGGACAGGGGACAGGAAGCTTTCTTT